These 22 T cell receptor beta chains share one sample of origin, sequenced in a study of cytomegalovirus exposure and HLA in healthy donors. The PCR employed 60 Vbeta primers together with 13 Jbeta primers. Produced via immunoSEQ multiplex PCR; TCRdb's table is partial and in-frame only. The sample yields 95,000 to 130,000 clones, 80% to 85% seen once. Sample: PBMCs. These receptors were collected from a woman aged 25 to 39 in good health and CMV-seronegative.

The V and J genes are TRBV4-3 and TRBJ1-3; D is perhaps TRBD1 (6 bases). Trimming took 4 bases from V and 3 from J, leaving 10 bases between them. The length of the CDR3 is 14 residues. Germline assignment: CDR1 LGHNA and CDR2 YSLEER. CDR3 sequence (DNA): TGCGCCAGCAGCCCGACAGGTGGTGGAAACACCATATATTTT. It yields the protein CASSPTGGGNTIYF.

The V gene is TRBV5-1, the J gene TRBJ2-5, with 7 positions matching TRBD1. The CDR3 is 13 residues long. The germline gives CDR1 SGHRS, CDR2 YFSETQ. V shed 6 bases, J shed 1 base, and the junction held 3 bases outside the gene matches. The CDR3 reads CASIGTVQETQYF. Written as DNA, the CDR3 is TGCGCCAGCATTGGGACAGTCCAAGAGACCCAGTACTTC.

This chain's CDR3 is CAISGTSGTDEQFF. The CDR3 DNA follows: TGTGCCATCAGTGGGACTAGCGGGACGGATGAGCAGTTCTTC. The chain uses TRBV10-3 and TRBJ2-1; TRBD2 matches 12 bases. V was clipped by 4 bases and J by 8 bases; unmatched bases: 3. Germline values: CDR1 ENHRY, CDR2 SYGVKD. The CDR3 is 14 amino acids.

The chain combines TRBV27 with TRBJ1-1; perhaps TRBD1 as D (6 bases). Germline V gene data show CDR1 as MNHEY and CDR2 as SMNVEV (reference sequence). Trimming removed 5 bases at V and 1 base at J, with 8 bases between. CDR3 length equals 13 residues. CDR3 bases: TGTGCCAGCAGTCCGGGACAGAACACTGAAGCTTTCTTT. Its protein product is CASSPGQNTEAFF.

This rearrangement joins TRBV10-3 to TRBJ2-7; TRBD2 agrees at 8 bases. V lost 6 bases and J lost 5; bases outside the gene matches: 6. Germline V gene lookup returns CDR1 ENHRY and CDR2 SYGVKD. This CDR3 is 13 amino acids long. Written as DNA, the CDR3 is TGTGCCATCAGCGGGGGGGGTTCCGACGAGCAGTACTTC. Its translation: CAISGGGSDEQYF.

The chain joins TRBV10-3 to TRBJ2-5, with 13 bases matching TRBD2. CDR1 is ENHRY and CDR2 is SYGVKD in the germline V gene. The CDR3 consists of 20 residues. V shed 8 bases, J shed 3 bases, and the junction held 21 bases outside the gene matches. DNA for the CDR3: TGTGCCATCGGGGCAGGTGGGGGACTAGCGGGAAATCTTGGTGAAGAGACCCAGTACTTC. This codes for CAIGAGGGLAGNLGEETQYF.

V and J are TRBV5-4 and TRBJ2-3, with TRBD1 matching over 8 bases. The germline V gene encodes CDR1 SGHNT and CDR2 YYREEE (reference sequence). V lost 2 bases and J lost 6; bases outside the gene matches: 8. This CDR3 spans 15 amino acids. The CDR3 here is CASSFQGAGSDTQYF. The CDR3 nucleotides read TGTGCCAGCAGCTTCCAGGGGGCTGGTTCGGATACGCAGTATTTT.

CDR3 nucleotides: TGTGCCAGCAGCGACTGGACTAGCGGGAGTAGTAAGCAGTACTTC. Translation: CASSDWTSGSSKQYF. The rearrangement uses TRBV5-4 and TRBJ2-7; 13 nucleotides agree with TRBD2. The CDR3 spans 15 residues. The ends lost 4 bases at V and 8 bases at J; junction bases unmatched: 9. CDR1 and CDR2 from the germline V gene are SGHNT and YYREEE (reference sequence).

CDR3 loop: CASAGTSGRNEQFF. In DNA, the CDR3 is TGTGCCAGCGCCGGGACTAGCGGGAGGAATGAGCAGTTCTTC. The chain joins TRBV28 to TRBJ2-1; 15 bases align to TRBD2. V shed 8 bases, J shed 7 bases, and the junction held 3 bases outside the gene matches. The V gene's germline CDR1 is MDHEN and CDR2 SYDVKM. This CDR3 is built from 14 residues.

The rearrangement links TRBV5-6 to TRBJ2-7; D gene ambiguous. The CDR3 is made up of 13 amino acids. The V end was cut by 0 bases, the J end by 6 bases, with 10 bases between. The V gene's germline CDR1 is SGHDT and CDR2 YYEEEE. The CDR3 is CASSLVLVSEQYF. CDR3 coding DNA: TGTGCCAGCAGCTTGGTACTGGTCTCCGAGCAGTACTTC.

The chain couples TRBV2 to TRBJ2-5; 10 bases map to TRBD2. The DNA end is more similar to TRBJ2-7, so the J call may be wrong. CDR3 size: 15 residues. Germline V gives CDR1 SNHLY, CDR2 FYNNEI. The DNA for the CDR3 is TGTGCCAGCAGTGAAAAGCGGGAGGGCCTCTTCGAGCAGTACTTC. Protein product: CASSEKREGLFEQYF.

The table lists this clone with a few counts. The chain combines TRBV27 with TRBJ2-2; TRBD1 might be the D (6 bases). The CDR3 is made up of 18 amino acids. The germline V gene encodes CDR1 MNHEY and CDR2 SMNVEV (reference sequence). Trimming removed 1 base at V and 1 base at J, with 16 bases between. CDR3 residues: CASSLLAGAAGNTGELFF. CDR3 in DNA: TGTGCCAGCAGTTTATTGGCAGGGGCCGCAGGGAACACCGGGGAGCTGTTTTTT.

The chain links TRBV5-6 to TRBJ2-1; 14 bases align to TRBD2. With 4 bases clipped from V and 10 bases from J, the junction kept 10 bases outside the gene matches. Per the germline V gene, CDR1 is SGHDT and CDR2 is YYEEEE. The CDR3 loop spans 16 amino acids. This chain's CDR3 is CASSDATSGRAGEQFF. Here the CDR3 DNA reads TGTGCCAGCAGCGACGCGACTAGCGGGAGGGCCGGGGAGCAGTTCTTC.

The chain is built from TRBV7-2 and TRBJ2-2, with a tentative D call TRBD2 (5 bases). V was clipped by 3 bases and J by 0 bases, with 11 bases between them. Germline CDR1 and CDR2: SGHTA and FQGNSA. The CDR3 consists of 16 residues. The CDR3 is CASSFQPGTNTGELFF. The CDR3 DNA reads TGTGCCAGCAGCTTTCAGCCGGGAACGAACACCGGGGAGCTGTTTTTT.

The CDR3 loop reads CASRRAIHEQYF. In nucleotides, the CDR3 is TGTGCCAGCAGGAGAGCCATCCACGAGCAGTACTTC. J is TRBJ2-7 and V is TRBV6-5; no firm D call. With 6 bases removed from V and 5 bases from J, the gap between germline ends came to 11 bases. The CDR3 is 12 residues long. CDR1 is MNHEY and CDR2 is SVGAGI in the germline V gene.

This rearrangement joins TRBV10-1 to TRBJ2-7, with 9 bases matching TRBD1. The germline V gene encodes CDR1 WNHNN and CDR2 SYGVQD (reference sequence). V dropped 2 bases and J dropped 0; count of bases not matched to a gene: 17. This CDR3 is built from 20 residues. The CDR3 DNA reads TGCGCCAGCAGTGAGCCCGACAGGGGGAGATTAGTGGTGTCCTCCTACGAGCAGTACTTC. This translates into CASSEPDRGRLVVSSYEQYF.

This rearrangement joins TRBV14 to TRBJ2-3, with 9 bases identical to TRBD2. The CDR3 contains 17 residues. CDR1 and CDR2 from the germline V gene are SGHDN and FVKESK. J was trimmed by 1 base and V by 2 bases; bases with no gene match: 7. Here the CDR3 DNA reads TGTGCCAGCAGCCAACAACGGACTAGCGCAGGCACAGATACGCAGTATTTT. Encoded protein: CASSQQRTSAGTDTQYF.

The genes are TRBV18 and TRBJ2-7; TRBD2 matches 8 bases. The CDR3 length is 15 residues. Germline trimming cut 5 bases from V and 2 bases from J; bases unmatched to any gene: 8. Germline values: CDR1 KGHSH, CDR2 LQKENI. The CDR3 DNA follows: TGTGCCAGCTCATTCCAGGGACTAGGACCCTACGAGCAGTACTTC. Amino acids: CASSFQGLGPYEQYF.

V usage is TRBV5-1 and J usage is TRBJ2-3; D may be TRBD2 (6 bases). The V end lost 4 bases, the J end lost 2 bases, and 8 bases lay between the germline ends. CDR3 length equals 13 residues. Germline V CDR1 and CDR2: SGHRS, YFSETQ. The CDR3 loop reads CASSGGDTDTQYF. CDR3 sequence (DNA): TGCGCCAGCAGCGGCGGGGACACAGATACGCAGTATTTT. Full variable domain (missing parts from reference TRBV5-1 and TRBJ2-3): KAGVTQTPRYLIKTRGQQVTLSCSPISGHRSVSWYQQTPGQGLQFLFEYFSETQRNKGNFPGRFSGRQFSNSRSEMNVSTLELGDSALYLCASSGGDTDTQYFGPGTRLTVL.

This CDR3 is CASSLGREVTAQYF. CDR3 DNA: TGCGCCAGCAGCTTGGGTCGGGAGGTGACGGCCCAGTACTTC. This sequence joins TRBV5-1 and TRBJ2-5; 7 bases map to TRBD2. CDR3 size: 14 residues. The germline gives CDR1 SGHRS, CDR2 YFSETQ. V shed 0 bases, J shed 9 bases, and the junction held 8 bases outside the gene matches.

This clone was seen a single time. The gene calls are TRBV6-5 and TRBJ2-3, with D maybe TRBD1 (6 bases). The length of the CDR3 is 13 residues. Trimming removed 10 bases at V and 1 base at J, with 12 bases between. Germline-derived CDR1 and CDR2 are MNHEY and SVGAGI. In DNA, the CDR3 is TGTGCCACCAAGACAGGAGGCACAGATACGCAGTATTTT. As protein: CATKTGGTDTQYF.

The chain is built from TRBV10-1 and TRBJ2-5, with TRBD2 identical over 9 bases. Unmatched junction bases numbered 3, after V lost 0 bases and J lost 4 bases. This CDR3 contains 15 residues. The germline V gene has CDR1 WNHNN and CDR2 SYGVQD (reference sequence). The CDR3 coding sequence is TGCGCCAGCAGTGAGTCGTTAGCGGGAGTAGAGACCCAGTACTTC. Translating gives CASSESLAGVETQYF.